This T cell receptor beta chain was captured in a study of Graves' ophthalmopathy and Graves' hyperthyroidism. Investigators amplified TCR beta CDR3 regions from RNA transcripts. Investigators did first-round RT-PCR with HTBI primers, then second-round multiplex PCR. TCRdb processed the multiplex PCR reads anew with MiXCR; each CDR3 protein has one entry. The sample lists about 220,000 distinct CDR3 sequences; about a fifth were seen once. The J segment lost 8 bases and the V segment lost 9 bases, leaving 9 bases of the junction unmatched. Germline V gene data show CDR1 as SNHLY and CDR2 as FYNNEI. CDR3 length: 13 amino acids.

The chain carries TRBV2 and TRBJ2-5; TRBD2 agrees at 10 bases. This clonotype was obtained from a woman in her forties or fifties with Graves' ophthalmopathy. Specimen: peripheral blood. The CDR3 spells CASGGASGGTQYF. The CDR3 bases are TGTGCCAGTGGGGGGGCTAGCGGGGGTACCCAGTACTTC. The full variable domain, completed using reference TRBV2 and TRBJ2-5, is EPEVTQTPSHQVTQMGQEVILRCVPISNHLYFYWYRQILGQKVEFLVSFYNNEISEKSEIFDDQFSVERPDGSNFTLKIRSTKLEDSAMYFCASGGASGGTQYFGPGTRLLVL.